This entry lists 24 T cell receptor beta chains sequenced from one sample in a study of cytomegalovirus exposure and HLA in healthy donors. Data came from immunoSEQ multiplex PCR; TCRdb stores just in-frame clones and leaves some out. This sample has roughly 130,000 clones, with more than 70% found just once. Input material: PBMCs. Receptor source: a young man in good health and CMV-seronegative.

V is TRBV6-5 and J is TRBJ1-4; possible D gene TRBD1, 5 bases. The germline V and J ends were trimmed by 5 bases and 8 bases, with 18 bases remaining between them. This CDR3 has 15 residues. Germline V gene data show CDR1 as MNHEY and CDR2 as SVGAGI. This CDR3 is CASSPARGYGEKLFF. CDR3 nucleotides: TGTGCCAGCAGTCCCGCCCGGGGGTATGGGGAAAAACTGTTTTTT.

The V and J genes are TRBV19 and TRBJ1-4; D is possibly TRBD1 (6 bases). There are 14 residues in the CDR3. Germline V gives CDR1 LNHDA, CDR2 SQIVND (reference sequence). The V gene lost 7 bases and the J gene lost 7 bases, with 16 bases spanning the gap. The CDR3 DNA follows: TGTGCCAGTAAACCAGGACAGCTTGGTGAAAAACTGTTTTTT. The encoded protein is CASKPGQLGEKLFF.

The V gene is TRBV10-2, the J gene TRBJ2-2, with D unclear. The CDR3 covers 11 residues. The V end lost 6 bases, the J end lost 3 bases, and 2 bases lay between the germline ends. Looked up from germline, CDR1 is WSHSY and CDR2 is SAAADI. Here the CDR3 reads CASSDTGELFF. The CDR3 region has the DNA TGCGCCAGCAGCGACACCGGGGAGCTGTTTTTT.

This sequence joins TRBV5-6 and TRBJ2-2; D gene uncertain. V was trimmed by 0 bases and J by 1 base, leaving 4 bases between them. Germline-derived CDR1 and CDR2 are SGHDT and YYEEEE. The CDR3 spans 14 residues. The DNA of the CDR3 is TGTGCCAGCAGCTTGGCCCTGAACACCGGGGAGCTGTTTTTT. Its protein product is CASSLALNTGELFF.

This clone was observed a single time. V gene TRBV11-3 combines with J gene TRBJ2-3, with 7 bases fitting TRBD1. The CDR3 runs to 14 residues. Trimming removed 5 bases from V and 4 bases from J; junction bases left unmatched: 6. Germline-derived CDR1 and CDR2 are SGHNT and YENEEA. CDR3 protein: CASSRQGEADTQYF. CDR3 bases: TGTGCCAGCAGCCGACAGGGAGAAGCAGATACGCAGTATTTT.

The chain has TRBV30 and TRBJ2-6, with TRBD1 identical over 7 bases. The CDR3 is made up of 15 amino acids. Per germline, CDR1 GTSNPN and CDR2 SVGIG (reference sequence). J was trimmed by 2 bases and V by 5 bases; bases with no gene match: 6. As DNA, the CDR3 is TGTGCCTGGGGCCCGCAGGGGGCTGGGGCCAACGTCCTGACTTTC. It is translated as CAWGPQGAGANVLTF.

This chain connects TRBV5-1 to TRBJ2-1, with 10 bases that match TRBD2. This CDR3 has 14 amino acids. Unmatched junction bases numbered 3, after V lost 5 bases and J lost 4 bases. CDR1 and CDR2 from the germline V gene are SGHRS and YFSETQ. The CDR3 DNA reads TGCGCCAGCAGAGGACTAGCGGAGTACAATGAGCAGTTCTTC. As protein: CASRGLAEYNEQFF.

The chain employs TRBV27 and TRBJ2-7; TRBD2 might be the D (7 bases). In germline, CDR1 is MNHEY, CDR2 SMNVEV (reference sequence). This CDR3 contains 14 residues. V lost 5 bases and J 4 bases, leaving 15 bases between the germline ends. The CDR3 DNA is TGTGCCAGCAGTCCGAGAAGGGGGGGATACGAGCAGTACTTC. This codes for CASSPRRGGYEQYF.

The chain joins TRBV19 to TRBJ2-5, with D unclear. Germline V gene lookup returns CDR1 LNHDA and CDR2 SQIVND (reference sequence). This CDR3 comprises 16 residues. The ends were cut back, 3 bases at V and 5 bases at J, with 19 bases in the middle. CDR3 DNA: TGTGCCAGTAGTATTTCTGGTTCAGGTCGCGTGGAGACCCAGTACTTC. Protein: CASSISGSGRVETQYF.

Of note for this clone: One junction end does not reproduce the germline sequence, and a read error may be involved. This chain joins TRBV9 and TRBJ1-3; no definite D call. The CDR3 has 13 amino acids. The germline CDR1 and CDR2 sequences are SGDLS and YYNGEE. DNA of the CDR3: TGTGCCCGCAGGAAGGATAGCGGAAACACCATATATTTT. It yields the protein CARRKDSGNTIYF.

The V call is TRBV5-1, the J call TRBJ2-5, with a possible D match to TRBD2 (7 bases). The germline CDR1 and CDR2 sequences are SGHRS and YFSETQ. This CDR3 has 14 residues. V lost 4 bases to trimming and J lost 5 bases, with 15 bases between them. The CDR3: CASSDHREGETQYF. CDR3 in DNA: TGCGCCAGCAGCGACCACAGGGAGGGGGAGACCCAGTACTTC.

The CDR3 sequence: CASSYTDYEQYF. Here the CDR3 DNA reads TGTGCCAGCAGTTATACAGATTACGAGCAGTACTTC. V and J are TRBV6-6 and TRBJ2-7; D ambiguous. Trimming cost V 3 bases and J 4 bases, with 7 bases left between them. The CDR3 runs 12 residues. The germline V gene has CDR1 MNHNY and CDR2 SVGAGI (reference sequence).

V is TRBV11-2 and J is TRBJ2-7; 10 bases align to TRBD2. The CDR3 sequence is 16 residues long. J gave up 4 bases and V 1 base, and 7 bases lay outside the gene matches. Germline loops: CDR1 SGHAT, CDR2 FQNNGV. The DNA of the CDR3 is TGTGCCAGCAGCTTAGGGCCCCTAGCGGGAGCATACGAGCAGTACTTC. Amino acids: CASSLGPLAGAYEQYF.

In DNA form, the CDR3 reads TGTGCCAGCAGCTCCAACCTAGATGCCAAAAACATTCAGTACTTC. It codes for CASSSNLDAKNIQYF. The chain has TRBV7-9 and TRBJ2-4, with unresolved D. CDR3 length: 15 amino acids. The V and J ends lost 4 bases and 1 base respectively, with 11 bases between them. The germline gives CDR1 SEHNR, CDR2 FQNEAQ (reference sequence).

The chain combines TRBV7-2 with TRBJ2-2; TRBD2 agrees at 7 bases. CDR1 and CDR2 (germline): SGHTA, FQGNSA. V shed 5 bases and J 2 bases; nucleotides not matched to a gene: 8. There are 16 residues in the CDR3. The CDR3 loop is CASSRHPGGNTGELFF. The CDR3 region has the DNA TGTGCCAGCAGCCGCCATCCGGGGGGAAACACCGGGGAGCTGTTTTTT.

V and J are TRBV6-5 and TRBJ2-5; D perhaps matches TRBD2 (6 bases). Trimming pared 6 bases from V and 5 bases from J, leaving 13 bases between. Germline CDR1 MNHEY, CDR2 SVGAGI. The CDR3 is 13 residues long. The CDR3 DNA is TGTGCCAGCAGCCGGCGGGGTTACGAGACCCAGTACTTC. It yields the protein CASSRRGYETQYF.

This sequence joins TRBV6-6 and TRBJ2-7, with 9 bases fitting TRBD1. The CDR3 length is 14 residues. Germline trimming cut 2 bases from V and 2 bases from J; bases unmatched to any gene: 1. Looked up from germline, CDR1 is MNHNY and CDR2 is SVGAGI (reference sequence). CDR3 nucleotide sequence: TGTGCCAGCAGTTACGGGACAGGGCCCTACGAGCAGTACTTC. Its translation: CASSYGTGPYEQYF.

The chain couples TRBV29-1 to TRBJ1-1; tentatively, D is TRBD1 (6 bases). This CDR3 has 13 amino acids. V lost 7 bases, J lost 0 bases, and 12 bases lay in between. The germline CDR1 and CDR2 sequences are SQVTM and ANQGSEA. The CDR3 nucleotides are TGCAGCGCACAGGGAGCGATGAACACTGAAGCTTTCTTT. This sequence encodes CSAQGAMNTEAFF.

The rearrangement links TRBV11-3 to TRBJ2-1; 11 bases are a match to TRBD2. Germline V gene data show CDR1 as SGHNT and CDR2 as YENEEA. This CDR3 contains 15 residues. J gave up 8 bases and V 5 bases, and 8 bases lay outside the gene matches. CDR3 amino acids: CASSARLAGRDEQFF. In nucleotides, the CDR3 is TGTGCCAGCAGCGCCCGACTAGCGGGACGGGATGAGCAGTTCTTC.

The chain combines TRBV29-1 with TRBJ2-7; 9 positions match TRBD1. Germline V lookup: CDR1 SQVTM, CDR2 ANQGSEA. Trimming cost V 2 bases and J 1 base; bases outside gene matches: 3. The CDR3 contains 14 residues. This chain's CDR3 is CSVEQDRGSYEQYF. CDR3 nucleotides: TGCAGCGTTGAACAGGACAGGGGTTCCTACGAGCAGTACTTC.

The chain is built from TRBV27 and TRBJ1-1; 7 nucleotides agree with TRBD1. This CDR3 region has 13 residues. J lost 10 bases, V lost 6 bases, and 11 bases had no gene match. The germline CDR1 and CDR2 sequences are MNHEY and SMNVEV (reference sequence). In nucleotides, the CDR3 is TGTGCCAGCAGAACACAGGGGCGAGTGGGAGCTTTCTTT. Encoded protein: CASRTQGRVGAFF.

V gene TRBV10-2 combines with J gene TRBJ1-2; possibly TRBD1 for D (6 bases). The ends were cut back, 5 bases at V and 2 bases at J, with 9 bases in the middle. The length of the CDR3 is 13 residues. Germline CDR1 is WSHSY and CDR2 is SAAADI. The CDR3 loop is CASSLQGNYGYTF. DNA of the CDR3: TGCGCCAGCAGTCTTCAGGGGAACTATGGCTACACCTTC.

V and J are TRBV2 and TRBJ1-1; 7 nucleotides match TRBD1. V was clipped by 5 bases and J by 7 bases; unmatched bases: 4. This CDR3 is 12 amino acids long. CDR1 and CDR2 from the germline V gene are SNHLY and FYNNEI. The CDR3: CASSYDRVEAFF. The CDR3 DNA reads TGTGCCAGCAGTTATGACAGGGTTGAAGCTTTCTTT. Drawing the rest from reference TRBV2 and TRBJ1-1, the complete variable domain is EPEVTQTPSHQVTQMGQEVILRCVPISNHLYFYWYRQILGQKVEFLVSFYNNEISEKSEIFDDQFSVERPDGSNFTLKIRSTKLEDSAMYFCASSYDRVEAFFGQGTRLTVV.

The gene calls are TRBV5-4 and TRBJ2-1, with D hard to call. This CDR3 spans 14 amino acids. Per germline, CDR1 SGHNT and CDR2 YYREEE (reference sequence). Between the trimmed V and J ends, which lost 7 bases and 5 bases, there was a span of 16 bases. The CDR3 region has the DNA TGTGCCAGCTTAAAGAGCGATGGCAACAATGAGCAGTTCTTC. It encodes CASLKSDGNNEQFF.